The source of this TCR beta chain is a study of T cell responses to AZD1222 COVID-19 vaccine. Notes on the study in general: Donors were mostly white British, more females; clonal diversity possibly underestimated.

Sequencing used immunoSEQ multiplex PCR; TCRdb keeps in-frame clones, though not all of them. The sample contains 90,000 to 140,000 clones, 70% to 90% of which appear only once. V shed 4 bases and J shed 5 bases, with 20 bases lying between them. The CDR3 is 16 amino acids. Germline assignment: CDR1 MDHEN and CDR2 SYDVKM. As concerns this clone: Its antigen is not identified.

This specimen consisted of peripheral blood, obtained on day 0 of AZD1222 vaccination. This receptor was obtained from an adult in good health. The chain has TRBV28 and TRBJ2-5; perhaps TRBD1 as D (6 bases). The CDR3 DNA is TGTGCCAGCAGTTCAACTAGGGCAGGGGCGAGTGAGACCCAGTACTTC. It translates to CASSSTRAGASETQYF.